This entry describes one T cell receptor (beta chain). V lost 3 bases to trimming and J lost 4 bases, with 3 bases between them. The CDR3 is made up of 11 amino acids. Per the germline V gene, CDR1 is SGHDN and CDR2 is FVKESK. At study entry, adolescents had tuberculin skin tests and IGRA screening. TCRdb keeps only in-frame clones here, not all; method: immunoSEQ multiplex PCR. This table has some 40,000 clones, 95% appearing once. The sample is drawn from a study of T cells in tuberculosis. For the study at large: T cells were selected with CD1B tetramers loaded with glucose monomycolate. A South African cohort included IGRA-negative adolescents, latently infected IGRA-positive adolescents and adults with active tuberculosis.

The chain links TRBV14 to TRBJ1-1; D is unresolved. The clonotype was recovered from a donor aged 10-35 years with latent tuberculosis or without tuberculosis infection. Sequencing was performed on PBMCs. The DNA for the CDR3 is TGTGCCAGCAGCCACTTCACTGAAGCTTTCTTT. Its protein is CASSHFTEAFF.